The clone carrying this T cell receptor beta chain was observed at least ten times. As yet, its antigen is unknown. These data are taken from a study of response to subunit inactivated influenza vaccine. TCRdb redid the calling of the RT-PCR reads with MiXCR, one entry per CDR3 protein. Counted here are hundreds of thousands of distinct CDR3 sequences, approximately 15% occurring once; the ten biggest clones make up roughly 11%. There are 14 residues in the CDR3. Germline trimming cut 5 bases from V and 7 bases from J; bases unmatched to any gene: 9. Germline V gene lookup returns CDR1 SGHTA and CDR2 FQGNSA. Whole-study findings and limits: The authors put forward the suggestion that each seasonal influenza vaccination may bring in only a limited number of new T cells.

The J gene is TRBJ1-2, the V gene TRBV7-2; TRBD1 agrees at 8 bases. The sample in question was PBMCs from blood, obtained roughly 12 days after vaccination. The receptor's source is a man aged 50 or older who received an inactivated influenza vaccine. CDR3 in DNA: TGTGCCAGCAGCCCCGACAGGGGTAAGGGTGGCTACACCTTC. Translating gives CASSPDRGKGGYTF. Filled out from reference TRBV7-2 and TRBJ1-2, the complete variable domain reads GAGVSQSPSNKVTEKGKDVELRCDPISGHTALYWYRQSLGQGLEFLIYFQGNSAPDKSGLPSDRFSAERTGGSVSTLTIQRTQQEDSAVYLCASSPDRGKGGYTFGSGTRLTVV.